These T cell receptor beta chains were read from a single sample in a study of shared clonotypes between healthy human individuals. Data came from immunoSEQ multiplex PCR; TCRdb stores just in-frame clones and leaves some out. The table records around 480,000 clones, almost 80% of them present only once. Input material: PBMCs. These TCRs come from a woman aged 40 to 49 in good health. Some clones in this sample may be carry-over from other donors' samples. Each CDR3 is given with its conserved first and last residue. Clone size, where shown, is once, few, many, or a class for clones that have expanded.

j_call v_call clone_size cdr3_aa
TRBJ2-3 TRBV15 NA CATGPGLARDTQYF
TRBJ2-1 TRBV9 NA CASSVVAGFEHEQFF
TRBJ1-1 TRBV28 once CASKEYTEAFF
TRBJ1-4 TRBV5-6 NA CASSFRAGLNEKLFF
TRBJ2-1 TRBV9 once CASSIIAGGYNEQFF
TRBJ2-3 TRBV7-3 NA CASSLGSKGYPDTQYF
TRBJ1-2 TRBV19 NA CASRDRGNYGYTF
TRBJ2-5 TRBV6-1 NA CASSPDREETQYF
TRBJ2-7 TRBV5-1 NA CASTPTAGDSYEQYF
TRBJ2-3 TRBV10-3 NA CAISERLAGGSATDTQYF
TRBJ2-3 TRBV9 NA CASSAGEDTQYF
TRBJ2-5 TRBV9 NA CASSATTGRETQYF
TRBJ2-2 TRBV12-5 NA CASGLNPLNTGELFF
TRBJ1-1 TRBV6-1 NA CASSATGRNTEAFF
TRBJ2-1 TRBV18 once CASSPRSRPPGEQFF
TRBJ2-2 TRBV18 NA CASSPSQGAAAGELFF
TRBJ2-7 TRBV18 NA CASSPALNYEQYF
TRBJ2-3 TRBV7-9 few CASSSPGTSPMTQYF
TRBJ2-5 TRBV5-6 once CASSLWAAQETQYF
TRBJ1-3 TRBV5-1 NA CASSLVGGNSGNTIYF
TRBJ1-5 TRBV6-1 NA CASSSRGSNQPQHF
TRBJ2-1 TRBV4-3 NA CASSQDITGGNEQFF
TRBJ2-7 TRBV28 NA CASSLSGTGDYEQYF
TRBJ2-7 TRBV5-1 NA CASSSGAGGLDEQYF
TRBJ2-1 TRBV7-3 NA CASNSGTGGNEQFF
TRBJ2-7 TRBV4-2 NA CASSQSDWEQYF
TRBJ1-4 TRBV18 NA CASSRSQGTNEKLFF
TRBJ2-1 TRBV29-1 once CSVEAGLATNNEQFF
TRBJ1-1 TRBV7-9 few CASSPPAHGAEAFF
TRBJ1-4 TRBV28 NA CASSTTGGGAVEKLFF
TRBJ1-5 TRBV5-4 NA CASSRDFDQPQHF
TRBJ2-7 TRBV7-8 many CASSLARYEQYF
TRBJ2-7 TRBV5-1 many CASRLQGTYEQYF
TRBJ2-1 TRBV27 many CASAPRGTGAYGEQFF
TRBJ2-5 TRBV5-1 NA CASSKTGDSTQYF
TRBJ2-3 TRBV5-4 NA CASRREFTDTQYF
TRBJ1-2 TRBV28 NA CASIPPSGFTGYTF
TRBJ1-1 TRBV27 NA CASSYGQINTEAFF
TRBJ2-2 TRBV21-1 few CASSKGNRGYQPSNTGELFF
TRBJ2-2 TRBV6-6 NA CASRSLAPDTGELFF
TRBJ1-1 TRBV7-9 few CASSSVGGSTEAFF
TRBJ1-5 TRBV7-8 few CASTSRGNQPQHF
TRBJ2-7 TRBV5-4 NA CASSVRFGQTYEQYF
TRBJ1-1 TRBV29-1 NA CSVEDLGGANTEAFF
TRBJ2-3 TRBV11-2 NA CASSPTRDTQYF
TRBJ1-3 TRBV6-4 NA CASTGQGTIYF
TRBJ2-1 TRBV10-2 NA CATTLAGAYNEQFF
TRBJ2-7 TRBV7-2 NA CASSLVIAGGGEQYF
TRBJ1-1 TRBV6-6 few CASRSGGYTEAFF
TRBJ2-3 TRBV7-2 NA CASRLGGGSTDTQYF
TRBJ2-7 TRBV2 few CASRTSGSSYEQYF
NA TRBV7-9 NA CASSPYRDQAFEQYF